This T cell receptor beta chain was recovered during a study of neurological immune-mediated disorders. This clonotype was seen repeatedly, ten times or more. Germline lookup yields CDR1 DFQATT and CDR2 SNEGSKA (reference sequence). The V gene lost 3 bases and the J gene lost 6 bases, with 14 bases spanning the gap. The CDR3 is 13 residues long. TCRdb processed the 5' RACE reads anew with MiXCR; each CDR3 protein has one entry. The profile shows 12,000 to 15,000 distinct CDR3 sequences, under 15% of them singletons. The receptor comes from a female donor with HTLV-1-associated myelopathy (HAM/TSP). The chain has TRBV20-1 and TRBJ1-2; tentatively, D is TRBD1 (6 bases). Sequencing was carried out using CD8+ T cells from blood. The DNA of the CDR3 is TGCAGTGCTAGGAGGGGGGACGTGGATGGCTACACCTTC. It yields the protein CSARRGDVDGYTF.